A single sample gave rise to the 15 T cell receptor beta chains below, sequenced in a study of graft-versus-host responses after intestinal transplantation. Profiled with immunoSEQ multiplex PCR; TCRdb holds only in-frame clones, not every one. Of approximately 4,200 clones in the sample, 20% to 25% were seen once. The material was alloreactive CD4+ T cells from a mixed lymphocyte reaction culture, obtained before transplantation. Subset indicated: CFSE-low proliferating T cells sorted from roughly six-day pre-transplant mixed lymphocyte reaction (GvH or HvG direction). Receptors originate from a human patient who was an organ donor for intestinal transplantation.

This clone occurred a few times. This rearrangement joins TRBV2 to TRBJ2-1; the match to TRBD2 covers 13 bases. J lost 7 bases, V lost 4 bases, and 7 bases had no gene match. Germline CDR1 is SNHLY and CDR2 is FYNNEI. CDR3 length: 16 amino acids. This CDR3 reads CASSAQLAGGGNEQFF. The DNA of the CDR3 is TGTGCCAGCAGTGCTCAACTAGCGGGGGGGGGAAATGAGCAGTTCTTC.

This clone was detected a few times. The CDR3 carries no conserved terminal phenylalanine or tryptophan, so it likely arises from a read error. No DNA is shown, since the ends of the CDR3 on it are uncertain; the CDR3 is the one TCRdb lists. The genes are TRBV11-2 and TRBJ1-4; TRBD1, the D gene given by the table, was not confirmed from the DNA. Inclusive of both ends, the CDR3 amounts to 11 amino acids. Germline loops: CDR1 SGHAT, CDR2 FQNNGV. The CDR3: CATTLSGTDDT.

By share of the sample, this clone is medium-sized. The chain uses TRBV29-1 and TRBJ1-1; TRBD1 might be the D (5 bases). V lost 3 bases to trimming and J lost 1 base, with 9 bases between them. Germline V CDR1 and CDR2: SQVTM, ANQGSEA. The CDR3 totals 13 residues. In DNA form, the CDR3 reads TGCAGCGTTGAGGGGCCGTGGAACACTGAAGCTTTCTTT. Translation: CSVEGPWNTEAFF.

Within the sample, this clone is medium-sized. The rearrangement links TRBV5-4 to TRBJ1-6, with unresolved D. V shed 2 bases and J shed 10 bases, with 10 bases lying between them. Germline CDR1 and CDR2: SGHNT and YYREEE (reference sequence). CDR3 size: 13 residues. DNA of the CDR3: TGTGCCAGCAGCTTACCAGCCGGGTCACCCCTCCACTTT. The encoded protein is CASSLPAGSPLHF.

CDR3 in DNA: TGTGCCAGCAGCGTAGGGGTTGACAGGCCTCAAGAGACCCAGTACTTC. Translation gives CASSVGVDRPQETQYF. The chain employs TRBV9 and TRBJ2-5; D is perhaps TRBD1 (6 bases). CDR1 is SGDLS, CDR2 YYNGEE, per germline. This CDR3 region has 16 residues. The germline V and J ends were trimmed by 0 bases and 2 bases, with 14 bases remaining between them.

The sample holds a few counts of this clone. CDR3 in amino acids: CASTAGGLSNQPQHF. CDR3 DNA: TGTGCCAGCACCGCAGGGGGTCTAAGCAATCAGCCCCAGCATTTT. The chain has TRBV28 and TRBJ1-5, with 7 bases aligning to TRBD1. This CDR3 has 15 amino acids. The V segment lost 7 bases and the J segment 1 base; nucleotides outside the gene matches: 7. Looked up from germline, CDR1 is MDHEN and CDR2 is SYDVKM.

As to this clone: In the same sample, other DNA sequences code for this CDR3. The chain has TRBV28 and TRBJ1-2; D possibly corresponds to TRBD1 (6 bases). Trimming shortened V by 6 bases and J by 4 bases, and 9 bases separated the two germline ends. The length of the CDR3 is 12 residues. The V gene's germline CDR1 is MDHEN and CDR2 SYDVKM. Written as DNA, the CDR3 is TGTGCCAGCAGATGGACAGCCTATGGCTACACCTTC. Translated, it gives CASRWTAYGYTF.

This clone is labeled medium-sized. The chain carries TRBV5-4 and TRBJ2-3, with 13 bases lining up with TRBD2. The V gene end was trimmed by 2 bases and the J gene end by 5 bases; junction bases not matched to a gene: 5. This CDR3 has 16 residues. Germline V gene data show CDR1 as SGHNT and CDR2 as YYREEE (reference sequence). CDR3 nucleotide sequence: TGTGCCAGCAGCTTACAGGGACTAGCGGGACGAGATACGCAGTATTTT. Protein: CASSLQGLAGRDTQYF.

The rearrangement uses TRBV10-1 and TRBJ2-3, with 9 bases identical to TRBD2. CDR1 WNHNN and CDR2 SYGVQD come from the germline V gene (reference sequence). There are 16 residues in the CDR3. The junction had 11 bases not matched to a gene; V was cut back by 4 bases and J by 6 bases. In nucleotides, the CDR3 is TGCGCCAGCAGTGTGGGAGCGGGAGGTCGTTCCGATACGCAGTATTTT. Translated: CASSVGAGGRSDTQYF.

Concerning this clone: The junction differs from germline at one of its ends, possibly a read error. The chain uses TRBV4-1 and TRBJ1-1, with D possibly being TRBD1 (6 bases). Germline V gives CDR1 MGHRA, CDR2 YSYEKL. The CDR3 runs 13 residues. The CDR3, as DNA: TGTGCCACCGGACAGATATTGAACACTGAAGCTTTCTTT. Amino acid sequence: CATGQILNTEAFF.

The chain has TRBV27 and TRBJ2-5, with D perhaps TRBD2 (5 bases). This CDR3 has 15 amino acids. Between the trimmed V and J ends, which lost 4 bases and 2 bases, there was a span of 14 bases. Germline-derived CDR1 and CDR2 are MNHEY and SMNVEV (reference sequence). In DNA, the CDR3 is TGTGCCAGCAGTTCTTGGCGGGTGTGGCAAGAGACCCAGTACTTC. It specifies CASSSWRVWQETQYF.

This clone was detected a few times. The chain joins TRBV2 to TRBJ2-3; perhaps TRBD1 as D (6 bases). The germline CDR1 and CDR2 sequences are SNHLY and FYNNEI. There are 14 residues in the CDR3. Deletions cut 4 bases from V and 8 bases from J, with 16 bases between. The CDR3 coding sequence is TGTGCCAGCAGTGTAGGGACAAGTAGGGGTACGCAGTATTTT. Its translation is CASSVGTSRGTQYF.

In its sample, this clone was seen a few times. J is TRBJ1-4 and V is TRBV4-1; D possibly corresponds to TRBD1 (5 bases). With 4 bases removed from V and 3 bases from J, the gap between germline ends came to 12 bases. CDR3 length equals 15 residues. Germline CDR1 reads MGHRA; CDR2 reads YSYEKL. The DNA for the CDR3 is TGCGCCAGCAGCCTGGACATTTCGGCTAATGAAAAACTGTTTTTT. Translated: CASSLDISANEKLFF.

The sample holds a few counts of this clone. The V call is TRBV5-3, the J call TRBJ1-4; 8 bases are a match to TRBD1. TRBV5-3 is reported as an ORF; its role is uncertain. The CDR3 totals 15 residues. Trimming removed 0 bases from V and 8 bases from J; junction bases left unmatched: 6. The CDR3 DNA reads TGTGCCAGAAGCTTGGGTGACAGGGGATGGGAAAAACTGTTTTTT. Translated, it gives CARSLGDRGWEKLFF.

This clone was counted a few times. The chain joins TRBV7-8 to TRBJ2-1; 7 bases match TRBD1. Looked up from germline, CDR1 is SGHVS and CDR2 is FQNEAQ. With 0 bases clipped from V and 1 base from J, the junction kept 0 bases outside the gene matches. The CDR3 sequence is 15 residues long. The CDR3 DNA reads as TGTGCCAGCAGCTTAGCGACAGGGTCCTACAATGAGCAGTTCTTC. It is translated as CASSLATGSYNEQFF.